The present TCR beta chain was sequenced within a study of immune heterogeneity within non-small cell lung tumors. TCR beta CDR3 regions came from multiplex PCR with 32 forward V and 13 reverse J primers. TCRdb re-analysed the multiplex PCR reads in MiXCR, keeping a single row per CDR3 protein. Of over 30,000 distinct CDR3 sequences in the sample, 25% to 30% are singletons; the top ten hold about 4%. Worth noting for this clonotype: Antigen unknown. Since a much larger clone is just one base distant, this may be a read error.

The trim removed 5 bases at V and 4 bases at J, leaving 5 bases unmatched. Germline lookup yields CDR1 MNHEY and CDR2 SVGEGT. CDR3 length: 13 amino acids. Study-level findings and limits: Locally, T-cell clonality showed a moderate but significant correlation with tumor mutational burden measured at the same site (R about 0.34). Identical dominant CDR3 beta clonotypes were found repeatedly across the tumor sites of a single patient, and these appeared alongside high-frequency clones that were unique to particular tumor locations.

Template input was genomic DNA from bulk tumor (approximately 600 ng per sample). Several far-apart biopsies were taken per primary tumor during surgery. It was patients with untreated, newly diagnosed non-small cell lung cancer who underwent curative surgery. A total of about 15 patients with newly diagnosed non-small cell lung cancer, all of whom were undergoing surgery with curative intent, made up the donors. The chain employs TRBV6-2 or TRBV6-3 and TRBJ2-7, with 7 positions matching TRBD2. This sequence originates from a man aged 35-49 years with non-small cell lung cancer. Sequenced sample: lung tumor tissue. This chain's CDR3 is CASSQLAWYEQYF. CDR3 sequence (DNA): TGTGCCAGCAGTCAACTAGCGTGGTACGAGCAGTACTTC.